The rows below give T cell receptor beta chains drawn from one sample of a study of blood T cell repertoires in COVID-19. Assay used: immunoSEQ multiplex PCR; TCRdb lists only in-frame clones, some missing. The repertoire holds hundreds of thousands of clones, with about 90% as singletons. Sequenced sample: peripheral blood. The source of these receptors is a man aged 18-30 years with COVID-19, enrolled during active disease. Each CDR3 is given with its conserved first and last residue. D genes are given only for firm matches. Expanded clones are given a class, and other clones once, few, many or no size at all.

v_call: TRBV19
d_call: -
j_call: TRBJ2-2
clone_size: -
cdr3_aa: CASNLREITGELFF
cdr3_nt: TGTGCCAGTAATCTACGGGAGATCACCGGGGAGCTGTTTTTT

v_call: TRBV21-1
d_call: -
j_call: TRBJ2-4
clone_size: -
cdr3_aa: CASSNRRGALAGKDVKNIQYF
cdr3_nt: TGTGCCAGCAGCAATAGAAGGGGGGCGCTAGCGGGGAAAGACGTCAAAAACATTCAGTACTTC

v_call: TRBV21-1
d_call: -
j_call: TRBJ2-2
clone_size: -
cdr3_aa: CASSKEWDRVAGELFF
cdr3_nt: TGTGCCAGCAGCAAAGAATGGGACAGGGTGGCCGGGGAGCTGTTTTTT

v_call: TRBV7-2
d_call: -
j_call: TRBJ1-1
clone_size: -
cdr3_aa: CASSPGRVTPEAFF
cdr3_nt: TGTGCCAGCAGCCCGGGCAGGGTGACCCCTGAAGCTTTCTTT

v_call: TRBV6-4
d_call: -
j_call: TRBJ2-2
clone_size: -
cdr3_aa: CASADRPNTGELFF
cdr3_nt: TGTGCCAGCGCTGACAGGCCGAACACCGGGGAGCTGTTTTTT

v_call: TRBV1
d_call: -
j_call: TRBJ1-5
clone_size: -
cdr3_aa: CTSSQTVQGDNQPQHF
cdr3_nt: TGCACCAGCAGCCAAACTGTCCAGGGTGACAATCAGCCCCAGCATTTT

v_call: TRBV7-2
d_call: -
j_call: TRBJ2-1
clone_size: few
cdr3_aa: CASSPLGGFSYNEQFF
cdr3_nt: TGTGCCAGCAGCCCACTCGGGGGATTCTCCTACAATGAGCAGTTCTTC

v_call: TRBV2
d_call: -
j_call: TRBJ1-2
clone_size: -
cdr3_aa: CASGRQWGYTF
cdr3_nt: TGTGCCAGCGGAAGACAGTGGGGCTACACCTTC

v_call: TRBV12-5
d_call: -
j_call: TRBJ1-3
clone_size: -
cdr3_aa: CASGLVSRNTIYF
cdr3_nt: TGTGCTAGTGGTTTGGTCTCTAGAAACACCATATATTTT

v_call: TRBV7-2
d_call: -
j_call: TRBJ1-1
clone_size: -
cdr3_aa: CASSLAFRDPVNTEAFF
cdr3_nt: TGTGCCAGCAGCCTCGCATTCAGGGATCCTGTGAACACTGAAGCTTTCTTT

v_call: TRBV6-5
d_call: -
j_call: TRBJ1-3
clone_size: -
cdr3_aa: CASSYSIGSGNTIYF
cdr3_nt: TGTGCCAGCAGTTACTCGATCGGGTCAGGAAACACCATATATTTT

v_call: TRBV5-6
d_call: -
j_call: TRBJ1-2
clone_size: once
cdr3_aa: CASSFQGNQGYTF
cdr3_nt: TGTGCCAGCAGCTTCCAGGGGAATCAGGGCTACACCTTC

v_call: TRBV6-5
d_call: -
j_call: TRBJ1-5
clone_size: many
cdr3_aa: CASSRSLNQPQHF
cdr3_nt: TGTGCCAGCAGTCGGAGCCTCAATCAGCCCCAGCATTTT

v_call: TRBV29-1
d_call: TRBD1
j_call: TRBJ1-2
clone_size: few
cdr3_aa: CSVAGQAYGYTF
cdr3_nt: TGCAGCGTTGCGGGACAGGCCTATGGCTACACCTTC

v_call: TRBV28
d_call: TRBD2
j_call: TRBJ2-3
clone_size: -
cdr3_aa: CASSKGTSGFTDTQYF
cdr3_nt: TGTGCCAGCAGTAAAGGGACTAGCGGATTCACAGATACGCAGTATTTT

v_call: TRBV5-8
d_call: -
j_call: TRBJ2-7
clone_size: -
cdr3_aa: CASSRGSYEQYF
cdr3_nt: TGTGCCAGCTCCAGGGGATCCTACGAGCAGTACTTC

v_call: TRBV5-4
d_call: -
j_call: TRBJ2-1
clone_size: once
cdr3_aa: CASSRSGYNEQFF
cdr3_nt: TGTGCCAGCAGCCGTAGCGGATACAATGAGCAGTTCTTC

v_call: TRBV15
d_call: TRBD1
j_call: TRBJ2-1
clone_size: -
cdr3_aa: CATSRDVKGATMGEQFF
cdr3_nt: TGTGCCACCAGCAGAGATGTCAAGGGGGCGACGATGGGTGAGCAGTTCTTC

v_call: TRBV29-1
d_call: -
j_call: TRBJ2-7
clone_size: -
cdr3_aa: CSVGERSEQYF
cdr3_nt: TGCAGCGTTGGGGAGCGAAGCGAGCAGTACTTC

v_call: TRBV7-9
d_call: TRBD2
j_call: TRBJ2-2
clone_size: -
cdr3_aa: CASISRGELFNTGELFF
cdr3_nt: TGTGCCAGCATCTCCCGGGGGGAACTCTTTAACACCGGGGAGCTGTTTTTT

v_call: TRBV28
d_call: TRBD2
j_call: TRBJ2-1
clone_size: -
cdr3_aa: CASSHRAGRSYNEQFF
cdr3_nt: TGTGCCAGCAGTCACCGAGCGGGACGCTCCTACAATGAGCAGTTCTTC

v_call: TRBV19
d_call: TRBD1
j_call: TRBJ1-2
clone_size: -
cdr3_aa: CASSIITGVNYGYTF
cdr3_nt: TGTGCCAGTAGTATCATAACAGGGGTTAACTATGGCTACACCTTC

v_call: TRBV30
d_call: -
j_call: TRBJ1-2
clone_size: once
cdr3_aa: CAWRGGGGYTF
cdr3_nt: TGTGCCTGGAGGGGAGGGGGTGGCTACACCTTC

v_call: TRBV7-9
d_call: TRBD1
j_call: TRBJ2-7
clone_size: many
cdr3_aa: CASSLQGQGQYF
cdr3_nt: TGTGCCAGCAGCTTACAAGGACAGGGGCAGTACTTC

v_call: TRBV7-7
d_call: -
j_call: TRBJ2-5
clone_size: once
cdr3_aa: CASSLGGQIQETQYF
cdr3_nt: TGTGCCAGCAGCCTAGGAGGACAGATCCAAGAGACCCAGTACTTC

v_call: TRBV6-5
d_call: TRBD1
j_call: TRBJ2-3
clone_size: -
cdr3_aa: CVLGRGTGTDTQYF
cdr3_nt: TGTGTCCTAGGAAGAGGGACAGGCACAGATACGCAGTATTTT

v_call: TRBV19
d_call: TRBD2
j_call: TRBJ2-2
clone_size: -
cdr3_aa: CASSLAGVDTGELFF
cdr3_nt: TGTGCCAGTAGTTTAGCGGGGGTCGACACCGGGGAGCTGTTTTTT

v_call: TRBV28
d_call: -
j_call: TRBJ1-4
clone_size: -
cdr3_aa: CASSGTSNEKLFF
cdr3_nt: TGTGCCAGCTCCGGGACTTCTAATGAAAAACTGTTTTTT

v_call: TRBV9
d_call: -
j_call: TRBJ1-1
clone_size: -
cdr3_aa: CASSPRQTVGEAFF
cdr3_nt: TGTGCCAGCAGCCCCCGACAGACAGTGGGTGAAGCTTTCTTT

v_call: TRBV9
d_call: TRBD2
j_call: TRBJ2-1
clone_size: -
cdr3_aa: CASSVGGRAHGEQFF
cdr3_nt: TGTGCCAGCAGCGTAGGGGGGAGGGCCCATGGTGAGCAGTTCTTC

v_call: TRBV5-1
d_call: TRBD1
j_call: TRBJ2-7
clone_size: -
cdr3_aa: CASSLGRDRATYEQYF
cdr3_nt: TGCGCCAGCAGCTTGGGCCGGGACAGGGCCACCTACGAGCAGTACTTC

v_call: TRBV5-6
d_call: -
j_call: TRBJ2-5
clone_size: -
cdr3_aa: CASSPPGGTQYF
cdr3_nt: TGTGCCAGCAGCCCCCCCGGAGGGACCCAGTACTTC

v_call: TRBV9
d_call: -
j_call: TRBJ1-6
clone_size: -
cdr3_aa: CASSVAGITSPLHF
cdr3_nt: TGTGCCAGCAGCGTAGCAGGTATTACTTCACCCCTCCACTTT

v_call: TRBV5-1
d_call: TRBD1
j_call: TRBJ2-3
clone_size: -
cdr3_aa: CASSLVGQGADTQYF
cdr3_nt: TGCGCCAGCAGCTTGGTGGGACAGGGAGCAGATACGCAGTATTTT

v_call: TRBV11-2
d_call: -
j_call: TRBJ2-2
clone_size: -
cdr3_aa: CASSPQPPSVITGELFF
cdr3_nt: TGTGCCAGCAGCCCCCAGCCTCCCAGCGTCATCACCGGGGAGCTGTTTTTT

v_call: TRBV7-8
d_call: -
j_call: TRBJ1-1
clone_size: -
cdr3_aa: CASSPTGNTEAFF
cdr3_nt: TGTGCCAGCAGCCCGACAGGGAACACTGAAGCTTTCTTT

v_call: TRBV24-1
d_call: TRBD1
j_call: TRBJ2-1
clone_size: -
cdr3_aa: CATSDGQGDEQFF
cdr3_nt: TGTGCCACCAGTGACGGACAGGGTGATGAGCAGTTCTTC

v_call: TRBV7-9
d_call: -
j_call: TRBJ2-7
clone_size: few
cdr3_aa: CASSRWEYEQYF
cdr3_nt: TGTGCCAGTTCCCGTTGGGAGTACGAGCAGTACTTC

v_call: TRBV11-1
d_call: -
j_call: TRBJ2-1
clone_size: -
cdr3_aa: CASSLAGQLYNEQFF
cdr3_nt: TGTGCCAGCAGCTTAGCTGGACAGCTGTACAATGAGCAGTTCTTC

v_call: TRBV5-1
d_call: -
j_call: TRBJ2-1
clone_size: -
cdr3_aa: CASSLVQGVEQFF
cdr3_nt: TGCGCCAGCAGCTTGGTGCAGGGCGTTGAGCAGTTCTTC

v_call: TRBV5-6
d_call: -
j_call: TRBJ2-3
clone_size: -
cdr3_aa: CASSLGSSRDTQYF
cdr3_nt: TGTGCCAGCAGCTTGGGTTCTAGTAGGGATACGCAGTATTTT

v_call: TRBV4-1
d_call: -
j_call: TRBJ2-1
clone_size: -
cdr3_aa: CASSQGPDANEQFF
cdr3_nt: TGCGCCAGCAGCCAAGGTCCAGATGCCAATGAGCAGTTCTTC

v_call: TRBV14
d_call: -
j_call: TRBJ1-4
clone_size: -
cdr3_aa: CASSRLVLATNEKLFF
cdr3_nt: TGTGCCAGCAGCCGACTAGTACTCGCAACTAATGAAAAACTGTTTTTT

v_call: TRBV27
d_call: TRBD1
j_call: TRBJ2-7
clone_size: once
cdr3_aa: CASSFLRTGGYEQYF
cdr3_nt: TGTGCCAGCAGTTTTTTACGGACAGGGGGGTACGAGCAGTACTTC

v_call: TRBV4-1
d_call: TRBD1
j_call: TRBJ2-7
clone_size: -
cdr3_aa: CASSKDVIIGGRGQGSYEQYF
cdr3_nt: TGCGCCAGCAGCAAAGACGTCATTATCGGTGGTCGGGGACAGGGCTCCTACGAGCAGTACTTC

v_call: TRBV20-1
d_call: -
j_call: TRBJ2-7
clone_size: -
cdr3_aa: CSASDIYEQYF
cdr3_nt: TGCAGTGCTTCCGACATCTACGAGCAGTACTTC

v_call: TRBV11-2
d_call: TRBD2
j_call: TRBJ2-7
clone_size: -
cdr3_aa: CASSPRGGVQYEQYF
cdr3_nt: TGTGCCAGCAGCCCCCGGGGGGGGGTTCAATACGAGCAGTACTTC